What follows are 2 T cell receptor beta chains derived from one specimen sequenced in a study of radiation and T cells in renal cell carcinoma. The table came from immunoSEQ multiplex PCR; TCRdb's copy has only in-frame clones and leaves some out. The sample has some 140,000 clones, 70% to 90% seen once. Indicated time point: baseline pretreatment blood. Specified treatment: 15 Gy SBRT to primary tumor, nephrectomy 4 weeks later. Sequences were derived from blood, sampled from a patient whose treatment included radiotherapy and nephrectomy. The receptor source for this set is a woman between 45 and 65 years old with renal cell carcinoma.

The J gene is TRBJ1-1, the V gene TRBV7-9; 8 positions match TRBD1. This CDR3 comprises 17 residues. The junction had 15 bases not matched to a gene; V was cut back by 3 bases and J by 6 bases. Germline CDR1 is SEHNR and CDR2 is FQNEAQ (reference sequence). CDR3 nucleotides: TGTGCCAGCAGCTTGAGGAATAGAGGACAGGGTGTCCCTGAAGCTTTCTTT. Its protein is CASSLRNRGQGVPEAFF.

This chain connects TRBV6-8 to TRBJ2-5; a possible D gene is TRBD1 (6 bases). The CDR3 covers 15 residues. Per germline, CDR1 MNHGY and CDR2 SAAAGT. V gave up 6 bases and J gave up 2 bases, with 16 bases separating them. The CDR3 region is CASRTRDKHQETQYF. In DNA form, the CDR3 reads TGTGCCAGCAGAACCCGGGACAAGCATCAAGAGACCCAGTACTTC.